What follows is one TCR beta chain and its context. The data belong to a study of blood T cell repertoires in COVID-19. Overall study context: Donors in the United States, Italy and Spain gave samples during acute or convalescent COVID-19. The analysed material was cDNA or gDNA that came from T cells, B-cell-depleted T cells, or PBMCs.

Per the original data handling: Amplifying reference gene primers gave estimates of nucleated cell counts. Sequencing was performed with immunoSEQ multiplex PCR; in TCRdb, only in-frame clones are kept and a portion is missing. The DNA gave D and trimming, while V, J and clone size come from that table. Among 240,000 or so clones, about 87% were seen once, and the ten largest hold approximately 7.2%. The sample taken for sequencing was peripheral blood. The receptor was derived from a woman in her seventies with active or convalescent COVID-19.

The CDR3 nucleotides read TGTGCCAGCAGCCATGGCGGGGGCTATACGCAGTATTTT. It is translated as CASSHGGGYTQYF. The chain has TRBV3-1 (or the pseudogene TRBV3-2) and TRBJ2-3; tentatively, D is TRBD2 (7 bases). V lost 3 bases and J lost 7, with 11 bases in between. CDR3 size: 13 residues. Germline-derived CDR1 and CDR2 are LGHDT and YNNKEL (reference sequence).